This T cell receptor beta chain was identified in a study of identical twins. Healthy Caucasian donors formed the entire cohort. Broader study findings: In zero-insertion analyses, partial confounding could arise from invariant MAIT and iNKT cells. Findings depended on cross-sectional statistics rather than tracking the same donors.

TCRdb reprocessed the 5' RACE reads via MiXCR and lists one record per CDR3 protein. This table has about 390,000 distinct CDR3 sequences, approximately 8.7% appearing once. Ten or more counts support this clonotype. Its antigen is unidentified. The sequence was obtained from a woman between 45 and 65 years old in good health. What was sequenced was naive T cells sorted from blood.

The CDR3 spells CASGLAGNTGELFF. The CDR3 DNA reads as TGTGCCAGTGGACTAGCGGGAAACACCGGGGAGCTGTTTTTT. V gene TRBV6-4 combines with J gene TRBJ2-2; 12 nucleotides match TRBD2. The CDR3 runs 14 residues. V trimming: 9 bases; J trimming: 2 bases; junction bases outside the gene matches: 1. The germline V gene encodes CDR1 MRHNA and CDR2 SNTAGT.